The rows below give T cell receptor beta chains drawn from one sample of a study of shared clonotypes between healthy human individuals. Sequencing used immunoSEQ multiplex PCR; TCRdb keeps in-frame clones, though not all of them. The table records more than 1 million clones, approximately 78% of them present only once. Specimen: memory CD4+ T cells from PBMCs. These receptors were obtained from a man between 18 and 29 years old in good health. Some clones in this sample may be carry-over from other donors' samples. The CDR3 runs from the conserved cysteine through the conserved F or W.

v_call cdr3_aa
TRBV5-1 CASSPTPHGGNTIYF
TRBV5-4 CASSLGDFGGEQYF
TRBV5-1 CASSLTPSGGASSIGANVLTF
TRBV5-6 CASSRTGDETQYF
TRBV5-4 CASRRLEETQYF
TRBV2 CAGLLGSLETQYF
TRBV18 CASSPDPGYTF
TRBV5-1 CASSLDRNQPQHF
TRBV6-4 CASSGLAGNTGELFF
TRBV29-1 CSVSRLAGGYNEQFF
TRBV28 CASRPPGGPYEQYF
TRBV4-3 CASSLVLLAGANNEQFF
TRBV28 CASTYSNQPQHF
TRBV5-1 CASSLGAGWDYNEQFF
TRBV28 CASSLGPGISTDTQYF
TRBV28 CAGSDGGYGYTF
TRBV7-2 CASSLSTSGRTYEQYF
TRBV7-2 CASSLARLNTQYF
TRBV7-9 CASTIRETGFYGYTF
TRBV7-2 CASSFLVADTQYF
TRBV21-1 CASSKIQGSGSKAQIYSNQPQHF
TRBV18 CASSPGQGVYEQYF
TRBV25-1 CASSEQGQRYGYTF
TRBV2 CASAYDTEAFF
TRBV4-3 CASSLATAPTYVNEKLFF
TRBV19 CASSIFRNTIYF
TRBV9 CASSVTPRGDEQYF
TRBV6-5 CASTRGDEQYF
TRBV28 CATGKGPGGNEQFF
TRBV25-1 CASSDRQVEGYTF
TRBV14 CASSQVVGFGTTDTEAFF
TRBV15 CATSRSPSGSGDAEQYF
TRBV5-6 CASSLLGGNTEAFF
TRBV4-1 CASSQVGQGAGELFF
TRBV7-2 CASSPQRLYEQYF
TRBV9 CASSPTGTRETQYF
TRBV18 CASSPASGRSYEQYF
TRBV10-3 CAISPLAANTGELFF
TRBV28 CASWRAREETQYF
TRBV2 CASSDGQGRSNQPQHF
TRBV5-6 CASSWTDFNYGYTF
TRBV5-1 CASSLYSPSYNEQFF
TRBV7-9 CASSLGLQGTDEQFF
TRBV7-2 CASSLAGFYNEQFF
TRBV6-6 CASSDSSRWEQFF
TRBV11-2 CASSLFQGRSYEQYF
TRBV5-1 CASRAAGYYEQYF
TRBV20-1 CSASTGAGYTF
TRBV5-3 CASSALGAHTEAFF
TRBV4-1 CASSQDVAYNEQFF